This entry lists 24 T cell receptor beta chains sequenced from one sample in a study of cytomegalovirus exposure and HLA in healthy donors. Only in-frame clones appear in the TCRdb table, and some are missing; sequencing was by immunoSEQ multiplex PCR. This sample yields about 360,000 clones, of which 86% are seen a single time; around 0.8% belongs to the top ten. The material sequenced was PBMCs. The receptors here all came from a young woman in good health and CMV-seronegative.

The rearrangement uses TRBV6-5 and TRBJ2-2, with 9 bases aligning to TRBD2. Germline CDR1 MNHEY, CDR2 SVGAGI. The CDR3 is 14 residues long. Trimming cost V 6 bases and J 6 bases; bases outside gene matches: 5. The CDR3 here is CASSPRTSAGELFF. DNA for the CDR3: TGTGCCAGCAGCCCCAGGACTAGCGCCGGGGAGCTGTTTTTT.

The genes are TRBV7-6 and TRBJ1-1, with TRBD1 matching 7 bases. Germline loops: CDR1 SGHVS, CDR2 FNYEAQ. J gave up 2 bases and V 5 bases, and 5 bases lay outside the gene matches. There are 14 residues in the CDR3. The CDR3 coding sequence is TGTGCCAGCAGCCCAGGGGGGACTAACACTGAAGCTTTCTTT. Translating gives CASSPGGTNTEAFF. Full variable domain (outside the CDR3, taken from reference TRBV7-6 and TRBJ1-1): GAGVSQSPRYKVTKRGQDVALRCDPISGHVSLYWYRQALGQGPEFLTYFNYEAQQDKSGLPNDRFSAERPEGSISTLTIQRTEQRDSAMYRCASSPGGTNTEAFFGQGTRLTVV.

V is TRBV28 and J is TRBJ2-7; D gene uncertain. This CDR3 spans 15 amino acids. V lost 10 bases and J lost 0, with 19 bases in between. The V gene's germline CDR1 is MDHEN and CDR2 SYDVKM. The CDR3 DNA is TGTGCCACCATGCCGGCCGGCGGCGGCTCCTACGAGCAGTACTTC. Its protein product is CATMPAGGGSYEQYF. Combining the CDR3 with reference TRBV28 and TRBJ2-7 gives the whole variable domain DVKVTQSSRYLVKRTGEKVFLECVQDMDHENMFWYRQDPGLGLRLIYFSYDVKMKEKGDIPEGYSVSREKKERFSLILESASTNQTSMYLCATMPAGGGSYEQYFGPGTRLTVT.

This chain joins TRBV19 and TRBJ2-1; 7 positions match TRBD1. Per germline, CDR1 LNHDA and CDR2 SQIVND (reference sequence). J lost 0 bases, V lost 10 bases, and 6 bases had no gene match. This CDR3 region has 14 residues. In DNA form, the CDR3 reads TGTGCCACCCGCTGGGACAGCTCCTACAATGAGCAGTTCTTC. This encodes CATRWDSSYNEQFF.

CDR3 residues: CASSSRTGGIAYEQYF. The CDR3, as DNA: TGTGCCAGCAGCTCCAGGACAGGGGGCATCGCCTACGAGCAGTACTTC. The chain combines TRBV5-4 with TRBJ2-7, with 11 bases lining up with TRBD1. The CDR3 spans 16 residues. Germline V gives CDR1 SGHNT, CDR2 YYREEE (reference sequence). The V and J ends lost 3 bases and 2 bases, in that order; junction bases with no gene match: 7.

For the CDR3, the DNA is TGTGCCAGCGCCAATTTTGGACGGGAATCAACTGGAAACACCATATATTTT. Translating gives CASANFGRESTGNTIYF. The gene calls are TRBV5-6 and TRBJ1-3; D unresolved. Germline V gene lookup returns CDR1 SGHDT and CDR2 YYEEEE. The CDR3 is 17 amino acids. Between the trimmed V and J ends, which lost 7 bases and 2 bases, there was a span of 22 bases.

The V and J genes are TRBV19 and TRBJ2-2, with a tentative D call TRBD1 (6 bases). This CDR3 region has 14 residues. V was pared by 5 bases and J by 5 bases, with 12 bases between. CDR1 is LNHDA, CDR2 SQIVND, per germline (reference sequence). CDR3 sequence reads: CASSLGQGTGELFF. The CDR3 DNA is TGTGCCAGTAGTCTCGGTCAGGGGACCGGGGAGCTGTTTTTT.

This chain uses TRBV19 with TRBJ2-7; 11 nucleotides align to TRBD1. V shed 5 bases, J shed 7 bases, and the junction held 7 bases outside the gene matches. The CDR3 loop spans 14 amino acids. Germline V lookup: CDR1 LNHDA, CDR2 SQIVND (reference sequence). The CDR3 protein is CASSFWTGGAEQYF. CDR3 nucleotides: TGTGCCAGTAGTTTCTGGACAGGGGGCGCGGAGCAGTACTTC.

In DNA form, the CDR3 reads TGCGCCAGCAGCCCCAGGGTCAATGAGCAGTTCTTC. It specifies CASSPRVNEQFF. This chain uses TRBV5-1 with TRBJ2-1; D may be TRBD1 (5 bases). The CDR3 is 12 amino acids. V was shortened by 4 bases and J by 6 bases, with 8 bases between the two germline ends. Per germline, CDR1 SGHRS and CDR2 YFSETQ. Variable domain in full (rest from reference TRBV5-1 and TRBJ2-1): KAGVTQTPRYLIKTRGQQVTLSCSPISGHRSVSWYQQTPGQGLQFLFEYFSETQRNKGNFPGRFSGRQFSNSRSEMNVSTLELGDSALYLCASSPRVNEQFFGPGTRLTVL.

This chain uses TRBV7-6 with TRBJ2-3; TRBD1 is a possible D gene (6 bases). The CDR3 covers 17 residues. CDR1 SGHVS and CDR2 FNYEAQ come from the germline V gene. The V and J ends lost 0 bases and 2 bases respectively, with 15 bases between them. CDR3 sequence reads: CASSLAGDILDTDTQYF. The CDR3 coding sequence is TGTGCCAGCAGCTTAGCAGGGGACATCCTAGACACAGATACGCAGTATTTT. The full variable domain, completed using reference TRBV7-6 and TRBJ2-3, is GAGVSQSPRYKVTKRGQDVALRCDPISGHVSLYWYRQALGQGPEFLTYFNYEAQQDKSGLPNDRFSAERPEGSISTLTIQRTEQRDSAMYRCASSLAGDILDTDTQYFGPGTRLTVL.

The genes are TRBV6-9 and TRBJ2-7; D might be TRBD1 (6 bases). Trimming cost V 8 bases and J 2 bases, with 16 bases left between them. Germline CDR1 reads MNHGY; CDR2 reads SVAAGI. The CDR3 consists of 14 residues. The CDR3 sequence: CASPPDSVAYEQYF. CDR3 DNA: TGTGCCAGCCCCCCGGACAGCGTAGCCTACGAGCAGTACTTC.

The J gene is TRBJ2-3, the V gene TRBV7-9, with 9 bases aligning to TRBD2. Germline V gives CDR1 SEHNR, CDR2 FQNEAQ (reference sequence). The CDR3 is made up of 15 amino acids. The junction had 2 bases not matched to a gene; V was cut back by 3 bases and J by 1 base. The CDR3 sequence: CASSFSSGGTDTQYF. The CDR3 nucleotides read TGTGCCAGCAGCTTTTCTAGCGGGGGCACAGATACGCAGTATTTT.

This clone was detected a few times. The chain carries TRBV27 and TRBJ1-1; no reliable D call. Germline loops: CDR1 MNHEY, CDR2 SMNVEV (reference sequence). The CDR3 has 13 residues. V dropped 5 bases and J dropped 1 base, with 8 bases sitting between them. CDR3 in DNA: TGTGCCAGCAGTACAACAACGAACACTGAAGCTTTCTTT. This sequence encodes CASSTTTNTEAFF.

This rearrangement joins TRBV27 to TRBJ2-3, with 12 nucleotides matching TRBD2. The CDR3 has 17 residues. After removal of 7 bases from V and 0 bases from J, the junction contained 8 bases not matched to a gene. Germline CDR1 is MNHEY and CDR2 is SMNVEV (reference sequence). The CDR3, as DNA: TGTGCCAGCACCCAATGGGGGACTAGCGGGAGCACAGATACGCAGTATTTT. As protein: CASTQWGTSGSTDTQYF.

This clone was observed a handful of times. J is TRBJ2-2 and V is TRBV6-6; no clear D. This CDR3 spans 13 amino acids. Germline V gives CDR1 MNHNY, CDR2 SVGAGI (reference sequence). Trimming cost V 6 bases and J 8 bases, with 13 bases left between them. Written as DNA, the CDR3 is TGTGCCAGCAGCATTATCCCCGGGGGGGAGCTGTTTTTT. Residues: CASSIIPGGELFF.

This chain joins TRBV5-1 and TRBJ1-1; D call uncertain. Trimming pared 3 bases from V and 1 base from J, leaving 13 bases between. CDR1 and CDR2 from the germline V gene are SGHRS and YFSETQ. The CDR3 is 15 residues long. The CDR3 loop reads CASSSVEGPNTEAFF. The CDR3 DNA follows: TGCGCCAGCAGCTCCGTGGAGGGCCCGAACACTGAAGCTTTCTTT.

V gene TRBV9 combines with J gene TRBJ1-1, with TRBD1 matching over 9 bases. V lost 2 bases, J lost 3 bases, and 5 bases stayed unmatched. Germline V gene lookup returns CDR1 SGDLS and CDR2 YYNGEE. The CDR3 is 15 residues long. CDR3 coding DNA: TGTGCCAGCAGCGTCAGACAGGGGGGGTACACTGAAGCTTTCTTT. It translates to CASSVRQGGYTEAFF.

This chain links TRBV9 with TRBJ1-1; possibly TRBD1 for D (6 bases). The V end was cut by 4 bases, the J end by 1 base, with 11 bases between. This CDR3 is built from 14 residues. CDR1 is SGDLS and CDR2 is YYNGEE in the germline V gene. In nucleotides, the CDR3 is TGTGCCAGCAGCCCTGGGGGACAGAACACTGAAGCTTTCTTT. Protein: CASSPGGQNTEAFF.

This clone was observed a single time. J is TRBJ2-7 and V is TRBV18; D gene ambiguous. V was trimmed by 3 bases and J by 3 bases, leaving 15 bases between them. The CDR3 extends over 15 amino acids. Germline V gene data show CDR1 as KGHSH and CDR2 as LQKENI. The CDR3 sequence is CASSPNGGPFYEQYF. The CDR3 DNA sequence: TGTGCCAGCTCACCGAATGGCGGCCCTTTCTACGAGCAGTACTTC.

In DNA form, the CDR3 reads TGTGCCACCAGCAGAGTCGGGACACCCTACAATGAGCAGTTCTTC. Translating it yields CATSRVGTPYNEQFF. The rearrangement joins TRBV15 to TRBJ2-1; maybe TRBD1 (6 bases). V was cut by 1 base and J by 2 bases, with 9 bases left in between. This CDR3 contains 15 residues. In germline, CDR1 is LNHNV, CDR2 YYDKDF (reference sequence).

The chain employs TRBV19 and TRBJ1-5; D perhaps matches TRBD1 (5 bases). V was cut by 2 bases and J by 4 bases, with 12 bases left in between. Germline CDR1 reads LNHDA; CDR2 reads SQIVND (reference sequence). This CDR3 is built from 15 residues. The CDR3 loop is CASSISGGWNQPQHF. For the CDR3, the DNA is TGTGCCAGTAGTATATCGGGGGGGTGGAATCAGCCCCAGCATTTT.

The gene calls are TRBV7-9 and TRBJ2-1; D is perhaps TRBD1 (6 bases). Germline V gives CDR1 SEHNR, CDR2 FQNEAQ (reference sequence). V was pared by 8 bases and J by 3 bases, with 14 bases between. The CDR3 totals 14 residues. This chain's CDR3 is CASHGKGVYNEQFF. CDR3 nucleotides: TGTGCCAGCCACGGTAAGGGGGTCTACAATGAGCAGTTCTTC.

The rearrangement links TRBV19 to TRBJ2-7; no firm D call. The V and J ends lost 2 bases and 3 bases respectively, with 8 bases between them. In germline, CDR1 is LNHDA, CDR2 SQIVND (reference sequence). The CDR3 has 13 amino acids. CDR3 nucleotides: TGTGCCAGTAGTATATATAACAGCTACGAGCAGTACTTC. This sequence encodes CASSIYNSYEQYF. The full variable domain, in which reference TRBV19 and TRBJ2-7 provide the parts outside the CDR3, is DGGITQSPKYLFRKEGQNVTLSCEQNLNHDAMYWYRQDPGQGLRLIYYSQIVNDFQKGDIAEGYSVSREKKESFPLTVTSAQKNPTAFYLCASSIYNSYEQYFGPGTRLTVT.

The chain employs TRBV10-2 and TRBJ2-4; 10 bases align to TRBD1. The length of the CDR3 is 15 residues. Losses at the gene ends were 10 bases for V and 8 bases for J; bases not matched to a gene: 14. Germline V gene data show CDR1 as WSHSY and CDR2 as SAAADI. CDR3 nucleotide sequence: TGCGCCACCCGACCGTCGGACAGGGGGGTGGACATTCAGTACTTC. Its protein product is CATRPSDRGVDIQYF.